This passage covers 28 T cell receptor beta chains from one sample sequenced in a study of vaccination effects on CD4 cells after COVID-19. Sequencing used immunoSEQ multiplex PCR; TCRdb keeps in-frame clones, though not all of them. The data show 45,000 to 55,000 clones, 65% to 75% seen once. For these receptors, no antigen is known. Subsequent to a culture period of 10 to 11 days, CD4+ T cells were isolated. A positive SARS-CoV-2 PCR test fell between March and December 2020. Participants were vaccinated with two doses of either the BNT162b2 or mRNA-1273 vaccine. The sequences come from CD4+ T cells from PBMCs cultured without peptide, collected after COVID-19 vaccination. These receptors were obtained from a human donor who had a prior SARS-CoV-2 infection.

The V gene is TRBV5-6, the J gene TRBJ2-7; D tentatively reads TRBD1 or TRBD2 (5 bases each). Germline V gene data show CDR1 as SGHDT and CDR2 as YYEEEE. The CDR3 consists of 16 residues. Trimming removed 4 bases from V and 4 bases from J, with 21 bases in between. CDR3 DNA: TGTGCCAGCAGCCCGTGGGGACGGACAAACCTTTACGAGCAGTACTTC. Protein sequence: CASSPWGRTNLYEQYF. The whole variable domain, filled in from reference TRBV5-6 and TRBJ2-7, reads DAGVTQSPTHLIKTRGQQVTLRCSPKSGHDTVSWYQQALGQGPQFIFQYYEEEERQRGNFPDRFSGHQFPNYSSELNVNALLLGDSALYLCASSPWGRTNLYEQYFGPGTRLTVT.

The CDR3, as DNA: TGTGCCAGCAGCAGGGTTAGCTATGGCTACACCTTC. Residues: CASSRVSYGYTF. The rearrangement joins TRBV12-3 or TRBV12-4 to TRBJ1-2; TRBD1 might be the D (5 bases). The V gene lost 6 bases and the J gene lost 4 bases, with 9 bases spanning the gap. The CDR3 is 12 amino acids.

In its sample, this clone was seen once. V usage is TRBV12-3 or TRBV12-4 and J usage is TRBJ2-5; TRBD2 aligns across 8 bases. CDR3 length: 13 amino acids. V lost 6 bases to trimming and J lost 3 bases; unmatched junction nucleotides: 3. The CDR3 spells CASSSGGEETQYF. In DNA, the CDR3 is TGTGCCAGCAGCTCCGGGGGGGAAGAGACCCAGTACTTC.

The gene calls are TRBV7-9 and TRBJ2-7; possibly TRBD2 for D (5 bases). The V end was cut by 4 bases, the J end by 6 bases, with 16 bases between. Germline CDR1 SEHNR, CDR2 FQNEAQ (reference sequence). The CDR3 loop spans 14 amino acids. The CDR3 protein is CASSSTAVHPEQYF. CDR3 in DNA: TGTGCCAGCAGCTCAACAGCGGTTCATCCCGAGCAGTACTTC.

In its sample, this clone was seen a few times. The genes are TRBV4-2 and TRBJ1-4, with 9 nucleotides matching TRBD1. Germline CDR1 LGHNA, CDR2 YNFKEQ. The ends lost 1 base at V and 0 bases at J; junction bases unmatched: 6. The CDR3 is made up of 18 amino acids. This CDR3 reads CASSQVWGQGATNEKLFF. As DNA, the CDR3 is TGTGCCAGCAGCCAAGTATGGGGACAGGGTGCAACTAATGAAAAACTGTTTTTT.

The rearrangement uses TRBV4-2 and TRBJ1-3; D unclear. The CDR3 spans 15 residues. In germline, CDR1 is LGHNA, CDR2 YNFKEQ. Deletions cut 0 bases from V and 0 bases from J, with 6 bases between. The CDR3 DNA is TGTGCCAGCAGCCAAGAATTGAGCTCTGGAAACACCATATATTTT. Amino acid sequence: CASSQELSSGNTIYF.

This chain connects TRBV12-3 or TRBV12-4 to TRBJ1-2; D gene uncertain. The ends were cut back, 3 bases at V and 3 bases at J, with 5 bases in the middle. The CDR3 has 12 residues. CDR3 nucleotides: TGTGCCAGCAGTTTCCAAGACTATGGCTACACCTTC. Translated, it gives CASSFQDYGYTF.

The chain recombines TRBV30 with TRBJ2-1; TRBD2 matches 10 bases. The CDR3 is 15 amino acids. CDR1 and CDR2 from the germline V gene are GTSNPN and SVGIG (reference sequence). The ends lost 3 bases at V and 9 bases at J; junction bases unmatched: 11. CDR3 protein: CAWSLLAGDLSEQFF. CDR3 nucleotide sequence: TGTGCCTGGAGCCTCCTAGCGGGAGACCTCAGTGAGCAGTTCTTC.

A few counts support this clone. This rearrangement joins TRBV7-9 to TRBJ2-1; no definite D call. CDR1 is SEHNR and CDR2 is FQNEAQ in the germline V gene (reference sequence). The V gene lost 5 bases and the J gene lost 0 bases, with 14 bases spanning the gap. The CDR3 runs to 16 residues. The CDR3 nucleotides read TGTGCCAGCAGCAACCCTCATTCAGGCTCCTACAATGAGCAGTTCTTC. Translation gives CASSNPHSGSYNEQFF.

This clone was seen more than once but under ten times. The chain links TRBV20-1 to TRBJ1-2; D gene unclear. V was clipped by 3 bases and J by 4 bases, with 6 bases between them. The length of the CDR3 is 11 residues. CDR1 and CDR2 (germline): DFQATT, SNEGSKA (reference sequence). CDR3 nucleotide sequence: TGCAGTGCTAGCAGAAGCTATGGCTACACCTTC. It encodes CSASRSYGYTF.

J is TRBJ2-1 and V is TRBV18, with D possibly being TRBD2 (5 bases). Germline CDR1 is KGHSH and CDR2 is LQKENI. V was cut by 3 bases and J by 4 bases, with 13 bases left in between. The CDR3 sequence is 15 residues long. In DNA form, the CDR3 reads TGTGCCAGCTCACCTACCGCGGAGGTTTACAATGAGCAGTTCTTC. It encodes CASSPTAEVYNEQFF.

The chain combines TRBV11-2 with TRBJ1-6, with D unresolved. Trimming stripped 5 bases from V and 11 bases from J, with 16 bases between. The germline gives CDR1 SGHAT, CDR2 FQNNGV. The CDR3 sequence is 14 residues long. This CDR3 reads CASSSLVSPAPLHF. Written as DNA, the CDR3 is TGTGCCAGCAGCAGCCTGGTTTCGCCAGCACCCCTCCACTTT. The whole variable domain, remainder taken from reference TRBV11-2 and TRBJ1-6, is EAGVAQSPRYKIIEKRQSVAFWCNPISGHATLYWYQQILGQGPKLLIQFQNNGVVDDSQLPKDRFSAERLKGVDSTLKIQPAKLEDSAVYLCASSSLVSPAPLHFGNGTRLTVT.

This chain uses TRBV3-1 (or the pseudogene TRBV3-2) with TRBJ1-3; no definite D call. The ends were cut back, 0 bases at V and 7 bases at J, with 7 bases in the middle. CDR3 length equals 13 residues. CDR1 is LGHDT and CDR2 is YNNKEL in the germline V gene (reference sequence). The CDR3 sequence is CASSQDERNTIYF. The CDR3 bases are TGTGCCAGCAGCCAAGACGAACGGAACACCATATATTTT.

This clone occurred a few times. The V and J genes are TRBV30 and TRBJ1-1; D call uncertain. This CDR3 spans 13 amino acids. Between the trimmed V and J ends, which lost 2 bases and 1 base, there was a span of 8 bases. Per germline, CDR1 GTSNPN and CDR2 SVGIG (reference sequence). CDR3 in amino acids: CAWSTQENTEAFF. The DNA for the CDR3 is TGTGCCTGGAGTACTCAAGAGAACACTGAAGCTTTCTTT. Based on the CDR3 plus reference TRBV30 and TRBJ1-1, the full variable domain is SQTIHQWPATLVQPVGSPLSLECTVEGTSNPNLYWYRQAAGRGLQLLFYSVGIGQISSEVPQNLSASRPQDRQFILSSKKLLLSDSGFYLCAWSTQENTEAFFGQGTRLTVV.

The CDR3 sequence is CASSSTLAGTHYEQYF. The CDR3 region has the DNA TGTGCCAGCAGTTCTACCCTAGCGGGCACCCACTACGAGCAGTACTTC. The rearrangement links TRBV6-5 to TRBJ2-7; 8 nucleotides align to TRBD2. The CDR3 is 16 amino acids. Germline V gene lookup returns CDR1 MNHEY and CDR2 SVGAGI. Losses at the gene ends were 4 bases for V and 3 bases for J; bases not matched to a gene: 11.

This clone occurred once. The CDR3 is CASSLIGATEAFF. In nucleotides, the CDR3 is TGTGCCAGCAGCTTGATAGGGGCCACTGAAGCTTTCTTT. V usage is TRBV5-5 and J usage is TRBJ1-1; a weak D match, TRBD1 (5 bases). This CDR3 is built from 13 residues. In germline, CDR1 is SGHKS, CDR2 YYEKEE (reference sequence). Trimming removed 1 base at V and 4 bases at J, with 8 bases between.

J is TRBJ1-1 and V is TRBV6-5; D remains unclear. The CDR3 spans 13 residues. Germline V gene lookup returns CDR1 MNHEY and CDR2 SVGAGI. V was shortened by 1 base and J by 1 base, with 4 bases between the two germline ends. CDR3 DNA: TGTGCCAGCAGTTACTTTGGGAACACTGAAGCTTTCTTT. It is translated as CASSYFGNTEAFF.

V usage is TRBV15 and J usage is TRBJ2-1, with D maybe TRBD2 (5 bases). V shed 1 base and J shed 6 bases, with 13 bases lying between them. The CDR3 is 15 amino acids. Germline CDR1 LNHNV, CDR2 YYDKDF (reference sequence). The CDR3 bases are TGTGCCACCAGCAGAGTCTCGGGGAGCCCCAATGAGCAGTTCTTC. Protein sequence: CATSRVSGSPNEQFF.

This clone was observed a handful of times. The chain carries TRBV5-1 and TRBJ2-6; D is unresolved. V was pared by 2 bases and J by 0 bases, with 3 bases between. The CDR3 has 14 residues. Germline V gene sequence: CDR1 SGHRS, CDR2 YFSETQ. The CDR3 here is CASSFNSGANVLTF. In nucleotides, the CDR3 is TGCGCCAGCAGCTTTAACTCTGGGGCCAACGTCCTGACTTTC.

V is TRBV10-3 and J is TRBJ2-5; no firm D call. This CDR3 has 13 residues. Germline assignment: CDR1 ENHRY and CDR2 SYGVKD. V dropped 2 bases and J dropped 5 bases, with 9 bases sitting between them. The CDR3 DNA is TGTGCCATCAGTGAGAACTTTCGGGAGACCCAGTACTTC. Amino acids: CAISENFRETQYF.

J is TRBJ2-7 and V is TRBV2; the D gene is possibly TRBD2 (6 bases). This CDR3 spans 13 amino acids. The germline V and J ends were trimmed by 3 bases and 4 bases, with 10 bases remaining between them. Per germline, CDR1 SNHLY and CDR2 FYNNEI. The CDR3 here is CASSDRDLYEQYF. CDR3 DNA: TGTGCCAGCAGTGACAGGGACTTGTACGAGCAGTACTTC. Complete variable domain (other parts from reference TRBV2 and TRBJ2-7): EPEVTQTPSHQVTQMGQEVILRCVPISNHLYFYWYRQILGQKVEFLVSFYNNEISEKSEIFDDQFSVERPDGSNFTLKIRSTKLEDSAMYFCASSDRDLYEQYFGPGTRLTVT.

The gene calls are TRBV6-1 and TRBJ2-5; 10 positions match TRBD2. The CDR3 runs to 16 residues. Germline V gene lookup returns CDR1 MNHNS and CDR2 SASEGT. The V and J ends lost 2 bases and 4 bases, in that order; junction bases with no gene match: 7. The chain's CDR3 is CASSERLAGVGETQYF. CDR3 in DNA: TGTGCCAGCAGTGAAAGGCTAGCGGGAGTCGGAGAGACCCAGTACTTC.

This chain joins TRBV7-9 and TRBJ1-4, with a possible D match to TRBD1 (5 bases). This CDR3 is 15 amino acids long. The V gene's germline CDR1 is SEHNR and CDR2 FQNEAQ (reference sequence). Deletions cut 5 bases from V and 4 bases from J, with 14 bases between. The CDR3 is CASSPGPGRNEKLFF. CDR3 DNA sequence: TGTGCCAGCAGCCCGGGCCCGGGACGTAATGAAAAACTGTTTTTT.

A word on this clone: Other DNA sequences in the same sample also yield this CDR3. This CDR3 is CASSVGGTDTQYF. The CDR3 DNA is TGTGCCAGCAGCGTAGGCGGCACAGATACGCAGTATTTT. The chain has TRBV9 and TRBJ2-3; D is ambiguous. This CDR3 has 13 residues. In germline, CDR1 is SGDLS, CDR2 YYNGEE. The V and J ends lost 0 bases and 1 base respectively, with 3 bases between them.

This chain connects TRBV13 to TRBJ1-2; D is possibly TRBD1 (5 bases). The CDR3 contains 13 residues. V was trimmed by 7 bases and J by 4 bases, leaving 13 bases between them. Germline-derived CDR1 and CDR2 are PRHDT and FYEKMQ (reference sequence). CDR3 sequence (DNA): TGTGCCAGCACCACTCGGGGGGGCTATGGCTACACCTTC. Protein product: CASTTRGGYGYTF.

This clone has just one count. This chain uses TRBV18 with TRBJ1-4, with a weak D call TRBD1 (6 bases). V shed 3 bases and J shed 4 bases, with 12 bases lying between them. Germline V gene sequence: CDR1 KGHSH, CDR2 LQKENI. This CDR3 region has 15 residues. The CDR3 loop reads CASSPRTALNEKLFF. The CDR3 bases are TGTGCCAGCTCACCCAGGACAGCTCTTAATGAAAAACTGTTTTTT. The full variable domain, rest sourced from reference TRBV18 and TRBJ1-4, is NAGVMQNPRHLVRRRGQEARLRCSPMKGHSHVYWYRQLPEEGLKFMVYLQKENIIDESGMPKERFSAEFPKEGPSILRIQQVVRGDSAAYFCASSPRTALNEKLFFGSGTQLSVL.

This clone was detected a few times. This rearrangement joins TRBV23-1 to TRBJ2-1, with D perhaps matching TRBD1 (6 bases). TRBV23-1 is assigned to the ORF class and has an uncertain function. V was cut by 6 bases and J by 6 bases, with 12 bases left in between. This CDR3 spans 13 amino acids. The CDR3 coding sequence is TGCGCCAGCAGGCCCAGGGGCTCCAATGAGCAGTTCTTC. Amino acid sequence: CASRPRGSNEQFF.

The chain couples TRBV19 to TRBJ2-1; tentatively, D is TRBD2 (6 bases). The CDR3 covers 14 residues. Per germline, CDR1 LNHDA and CDR2 SQIVND (reference sequence). Trimming stripped 3 bases from V and 3 bases from J, with 9 bases between. DNA for the CDR3: TGTGCCAGTAGTATCCGGGAGTTCTACAATGAGCAGTTCTTC. Its translation: CASSIREFYNEQFF.